The rows below give T cell receptor beta chains drawn from one sample of a study of T cells expressing NK-cell markers. TCRdb re-called the 5' RACE reads and gives one entry per CDR3 protein, without DNA. This sample contains roughly 300,000 distinct CDR3 sequences. Sample: blood T cells: a sorted CD56 or NKG2C T cell subset, CD4+ or CD8+ T cells, or bulk PBMC T cells (not recorded which). The receptors come from a woman between 18 and 69 years old in good health. Each CDR3 is given with its conserved first and last residue.

TRBV27,TRBJ2-3,CASSTARRASGSDTQYF
TRBV28,TRBJ2-2,CASSLNPRELFF
TRBV12-3/TRBV12-4,TRBJ2-1,CASRDRDRGYNEQFF
TRBV10-1,TRBJ2-2,CASSESWFRELFF
TRBV7-2,TRBJ2-2,CASSSAGTTGELFF
TRBV30,TRBJ2-2,CAWVPRHSTGELFF
TRBV6-5,TRBJ2-5,CASSYQGLAGGGETQYF
TRBV27,TRBJ2-2,CASSLGQVPGELFF
TRBV7-9,TRBJ1-3,CASITTGQGGNTIYF
TRBV6-1,TRBJ2-3,CACRQTGRSSTDTQYF
TRBV3-1,TRBJ1-2,CASSQGGQGTGYTF
TRBV6-1,TRBJ1-3,CASRADDQLLGNTIYF
TRBV6-1,TRBJ1-2,CASRGPSLYGYTF
TRBV6-1,TRBJ1-1,CASTTAPNTEAFF
TRBV5-1,TRBJ2-2,CASSFFTTSISGELFF
TRBV5-1,TRBJ1-1,CASSLRDTEAFF
TRBV7-9,TRBJ1-1,CASSLTRDTEAFF
TRBV5-1,TRBJ1-4,CASSLGSGGADQLFF
TRBV6-2/TRBV6-3,TRBJ1-5,CASSYGGSQPQHF
TRBV20-1,TRBJ2-7,CSARVAGNSYEQYF
TRBV29-1,TRBJ2-2,CSVEDRDRSNTGELFF
TRBV5-6,TRBJ2-2,CASSFSLAGKDTGELFF
TRBV20-1,TRBJ1-4,CSARDARSASTNEKLFF
TRBV6-1,TRBJ2-3,CASSQGEGWLAGDTQYF
TRBV6-5,TRBJ2-7,CASSYVGTASYEQYF
TRBV20-1,TRBJ2-7,CSASQGLAGVSSEQYF
TRBV5-1,TRBJ2-5,CASSFSSQWETQYF
TRBV7-3,TRBJ1-1,CASSLTKTKNTEAFF
TRBV6-2/TRBV6-3,TRBJ2-1,CASGTGTSVTEQFF
TRBV20-1,TRBJ2-3,CSARVAGSTDTQYF
TRBV6-6,TRBJ1-5,CASSYLYQPQHF
TRBV20-1,TRBJ2-2,CSAPRGGSKGGELFF
TRBV12-3/TRBV12-4,TRBJ1-2,CASSLSAGARRGYGYTF
TRBV11-2,TRBJ2-4,CASTLLGGGTQYF
TRBV4-3,TRBJ1-2,CASSQQGLSYGYTF
TRBV28,TRBJ2-5,CATHYPSGTGQETQYF
TRBV21-1,TRBJ2-1,CASSKRRDRGIDIWSYNEQFF
TRBV6-1,TRBJ1-5,CASTSTGTGDQPQHF
TRBV29-1,TRBJ2-6,CSVEWESSGANVLTF
TRBV6-2/TRBV6-3,TRBJ2-3,CASGLWGPDTDTQYF
TRBV9,TRBJ2-1,CASSVAAGGLEGNEQFF
TRBV7-9,TRBJ1-2,CASTLQQMDYGYTF
TRBV15,TRBJ2-7,CATSRDPGLTYEQYF
TRBV4-1,TRBJ1-4,CASSQEGTEWEKLFF
TRBV15,TRBJ2-4,CATSRAKNIQYF
TRBV7-2,TRBJ2-3,CASSPNIGTGTPDTQYF
TRBV28,TRBJ2-5,CASARSPAQETQYF
TRBV19,TRBJ1-5,CASRTGEEPQHF
TRBV6-2/TRBV6-3,TRBJ1-5,CASVLSYNQPQHF
TRBV25-1,TRBJ2-7,CASRRGYYEQYF
TRBV30,TRBJ1-4,CAWSTRDNEKLFF
TRBV12-3/TRBV12-4,TRBJ1-2,CASSLLGQTNYGYTF
TRBV7-2,TRBJ2-7,CASSTRTSGSVVEYF
TRBV10-3,TRBJ2-7,CAISGGQAYEQYF
TRBV12-3/TRBV12-4,TRBJ1-2,CASSLRVSALSGYTF
TRBV5-6,TRBJ1-5,CASSLRGVGQPQHF
TRBV12-3/TRBV12-4,TRBJ1-2,CASSLGVFYGYTF
TRBV20-1,TRBJ1-2,CSAREWGQDGYTF